The rows below give T cell receptor beta chains drawn from one sample of a study of T cell responses to AZD1222 COVID-19 vaccine. Using immunoSEQ multiplex PCR, the repertoire was profiled, and TCRdb retains in-frame clones only, with some absent. The table includes roughly 110,000 clones, under 95% detected once. The material sequenced was peripheral blood, taken 28 days after the second AZD1222 dose. These receptors all come from an adult who received the AZD1222 COVID-19 vaccine. Both conserved end residues are part of each CDR3. D genes are given only for firm matches. A clone size is listed for some rows: how often the clone was seen (once, few, many), or a class if it is expanded.

j_gene: TRBJ1-1; d_gene: NA; v_gene: TRBV18; abundance: NA; len: 14; CDR3nt: TGTGCCAGCTCGGACTACAGCGGAGGGACTGAAGCTTTCTTT; CDR3aa: CASSDYSGGTEAFF
j_gene: TRBJ2-5; d_gene: TRBD2; v_gene: TRBV2; abundance: NA; len: 15; CDR3nt: TGTGCCAGCAGTGGAGTTGGACTAGGGGAAGAGACCCAGTACTTC; CDR3aa: CASSGVGLGEETQYF
j_gene: TRBJ1-1; d_gene: NA; v_gene: TRBV7-9; abundance: NA; len: 16; CDR3nt: TGTGCCAGCAGCTTAGGAAGTACGGTGGTGGCCACTGAAGCTTTCTTT; CDR3aa: CASSLGSTVVATEAFF
j_gene: TRBJ2-3; d_gene: TRBD2; v_gene: TRBV7-9; abundance: NA; len: 17; CDR3nt: TGTGCCAGCAGCTTAGGGCTAGCGGGGGGGCCCCGAGATACGCAGTATTTT; CDR3aa: CASSLGLAGGPRDTQYF
j_gene: TRBJ1-4; d_gene: TRBD1; v_gene: TRBV2; abundance: NA; len: 14; CDR3nt: TGTGCCAGCCTCCGACAGGGGAACGGCGAAAAACTGTTTTTT; CDR3aa: CASLRQGNGEKLFF
j_gene: TRBJ1-3; d_gene: TRBD1; v_gene: TRBV11-2; abundance: NA; len: 14; CDR3nt: TGTGCCAGCAGCTTCACAGGGGGCGAAAACACCATATATTTT; CDR3aa: CASSFTGGENTIYF
j_gene: TRBJ1-1; d_gene: NA; v_gene: TRBV6-5; abundance: NA; len: 15; CDR3nt: TGTGCCACCCGGCTGGAATATTCTGGTAACACTGAAGCTTTCTTT; CDR3aa: CATRLEYSGNTEAFF
j_gene: TRBJ1-6; d_gene: NA; v_gene: TRBV7-2; abundance: NA; len: 14; CDR3nt: TGTGCCGCGGGGGGGGGAGGGGATAATTCACCCCTCCACTTT; CDR3aa: CAAGGGGDNSPLHF
j_gene: TRBJ1-4; d_gene: NA; v_gene: TRBV18; abundance: NA; len: 16; CDR3nt: TGTGCCAGCTCACCACCTGGAAATCGGGGTAATGAAAAACTGTTTTTT; CDR3aa: CASSPPGNRGNEKLFF
j_gene: TRBJ2-7; d_gene: TRBD1; v_gene: TRBV10-2; abundance: NA; len: 13; CDR3nt: TGCGCCAGCAGGGACAGGAATCTGTACGAGCAGTACTTC; CDR3aa: CASRDRNLYEQYF
j_gene: TRBJ1-6; d_gene: NA; v_gene: TRBV25-1; abundance: NA; len: 13; CDR3nt: TGTGCCAGCAGTGAATACGTGGGATCACCCCTCCACTTT; CDR3aa: CASSEYVGSPLHF
j_gene: TRBJ2-6; d_gene: TRBD1; v_gene: TRBV19; abundance: NA; len: 17; CDR3nt: TGTGCCAGTAGACGGACAGGGGGCGCTTCTGGGGCCAACGTCCTGACTTTC; CDR3aa: CASRRTGGASGANVLTF
j_gene: TRBJ2-2; d_gene: TRBD2; v_gene: TRBV7-9; abundance: NA; len: 18; CDR3nt: TGTGCCAGCAGTTCAAGGACTAGCGGGAGGGCGAACACCGGGGAGCTGTTTTTT; CDR3aa: CASSSRTSGRANTGELFF
j_gene: TRBJ1-1; d_gene: TRBD1; v_gene: TRBV27; abundance: NA; len: 15; CDR3nt: TGTGCCAGCAGTCCAACTGGGACAGGGAACACTGAAGCTTTCTTT; CDR3aa: CASSPTGTGNTEAFF
j_gene: TRBJ1-1; d_gene: TRBD1; v_gene: TRBV19; abundance: NA; len: 16; CDR3nt: TGTGCCAGTAGTAGGGATAGGACAGGAGCCTACACTGAAGCTTTCTTT; CDR3aa: CASSRDRTGAYTEAFF
j_gene: TRBJ2-3; d_gene: NA; v_gene: TRBV20-1; abundance: NA; len: 11; CDR3nt: TGCAGTGCTCCCATGACAGATACGCAGTATTTT; CDR3aa: CSAPMTDTQYF
j_gene: TRBJ1-4; d_gene: TRBD1; v_gene: TRBV7-8; abundance: NA; len: 13; CDR3nt: TGTGCCAGCAGCCGCAGACAGGGCCAAAAACTGTTTTTT; CDR3aa: CASSRRQGQKLFF
j_gene: TRBJ2-7; d_gene: NA; v_gene: TRBV11-2; abundance: NA; len: 12; CDR3nt: TGTGCCAGCAGCCGGTGGGGAAACGAGCAGTACTTC; CDR3aa: CASSRWGNEQYF
j_gene: TRBJ1-1; d_gene: NA; v_gene: TRBV11-2; abundance: NA; len: 14; CDR3nt: TGTGCCAGCAGCCGTGCCTCTAAACAGAATGAAGCTTTCTTT; CDR3aa: CASSRASKQNEAFF
j_gene: TRBJ2-7; d_gene: NA; v_gene: TRBV6-2/TRBV6-3; abundance: NA; len: 13; CDR3nt: TGTGCCAGCAGTTACGCATCCACCTACGAGCAGTACTTC; CDR3aa: CASSYASTYEQYF
j_gene: TRBJ1-1; d_gene: NA; v_gene: TRBV6-1; abundance: NA; len: 12; CDR3nt: TGTGCCAGCAGTGAGACAGGACAGTCGTGGTTCTTT; CDR3aa: CASSETGQSWFF
j_gene: TRBJ2-7; d_gene: NA; v_gene: TRBV4-2; abundance: NA; len: 14; CDR3nt: TGTGCCAGCAGCCCCGGGACGTCAATCTACGAGCAGTACTTC; CDR3aa: CASSPGTSIYEQYF
j_gene: TRBJ1-1; d_gene: NA; v_gene: TRBV29-1; abundance: NA; len: 14; CDR3nt: TGCAGCGGGAAACGGGACAATATGAACACTGAAGCTTTCTTT; CDR3aa: CSGKRDNMNTEAFF
j_gene: TRBJ1-1; d_gene: TRBD1; v_gene: TRBV19; abundance: NA; len: 16; CDR3nt: TGTGCCAGTAGTGCACCGGGACAGGGGATGAACACTGAAGCTTTCTTT; CDR3aa: CASSAPGQGMNTEAFF
j_gene: TRBJ1-4; d_gene: TRBD1; v_gene: TRBV19; abundance: few; len: 15; CDR3nt: TGTGCCAGTTGGGGTAGGGGACAGGCTAATGAAAAACTGTTTTTT; CDR3aa: CASWGRGQANEKLFF
j_gene: TRBJ2-1; d_gene: TRBD2; v_gene: TRBV5-1; abundance: NA; len: 14; CDR3nt: TGCGCCAGCAGCCTCTGGACTAGCGGGAATGAGCAGTTCTTC; CDR3aa: CASSLWTSGNEQFF
j_gene: TRBJ2-7; d_gene: NA; v_gene: TRBV2; abundance: NA; len: 14; CDR3nt: TGTGCCAGCAGTTCAGGGTTGGTAGAATACGAGCAGTACTTC; CDR3aa: CASSSGLVEYEQYF
j_gene: TRBJ1-2; d_gene: NA; v_gene: TRBV11-2; abundance: NA; len: 14; CDR3nt: TGTGCCAGCAGCCCAAGGGGGGCTTTCTATGGCTACACCTTC; CDR3aa: CASSPRGAFYGYTF
j_gene: TRBJ1-4; d_gene: TRBD1; v_gene: TRBV5-1; abundance: NA; len: 15; CDR3nt: TGCGCCAGCAGCCAGGGACAGGCCCCCAATGAAAAACTGTTTTTT; CDR3aa: CASSQGQAPNEKLFF
j_gene: TRBJ2-7; d_gene: NA; v_gene: TRBV5-5; abundance: NA; len: 16; CDR3nt: TGTGCCAGCAGCCGTACGCCGGCAGGGGGGGGTTACGAGCAGTACTTC; CDR3aa: CASSRTPAGGGYEQYF